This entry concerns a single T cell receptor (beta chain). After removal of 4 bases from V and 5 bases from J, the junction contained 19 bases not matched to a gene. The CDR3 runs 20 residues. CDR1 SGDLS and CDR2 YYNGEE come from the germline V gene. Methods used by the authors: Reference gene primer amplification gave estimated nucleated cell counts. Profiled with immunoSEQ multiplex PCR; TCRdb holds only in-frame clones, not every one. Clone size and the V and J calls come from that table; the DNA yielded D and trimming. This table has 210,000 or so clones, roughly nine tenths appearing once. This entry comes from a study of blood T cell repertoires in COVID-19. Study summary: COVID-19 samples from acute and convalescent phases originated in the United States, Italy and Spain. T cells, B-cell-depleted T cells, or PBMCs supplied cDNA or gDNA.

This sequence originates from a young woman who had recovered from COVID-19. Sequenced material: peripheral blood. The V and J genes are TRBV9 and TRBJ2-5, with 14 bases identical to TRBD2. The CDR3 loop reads CASSPKAGRTSGRLSETQYF. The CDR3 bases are TGTGCCAGCAGCCCCAAGGCGGGGAGGACTAGCGGGAGGTTGAGTGAGACCCAGTACTTC.